The rows below give T cell receptor beta chains drawn from one sample of a study of T cells in Graves' hyperthyroidism and ophthalmopathy. TCRdb reprocessed the multiplex PCR reads via MiXCR and lists one record per CDR3 protein. This table has over 650,000 distinct CDR3 sequences, approximately 16% appearing once. Source material: blood. These receptors were obtained from a man younger than 30 with Graves' hyperthyroidism. CDR3s include the opening cysteine and the closing phenylalanine or tryptophan. The order of the fields is J gene, D gene, V gene, clone size, CDR3 protein, CDR3 DNA. D genes are given only for firm matches. Clone size is not always given. Where it is, it says once, few, many or a class for expanded clones.

TRBJ2-1	TRBD1	TRBV6-6	.	CASSYSRQGGDEQFF	TGTGCCAGCAGTTACTCCAGACAGGGGGGCGATGAGCAGTTCTTC
TRBJ1-2	.	TRBV7-8	.	CASSSQGYGYTF	TGTGCCAGCAGCTCCCAGGGCTATGGCTACACCTTC
TRBJ2-7	.	TRBV28	few	CASSPPRLEQYF	TGTGCCAGCAGTCCCCCGCGGCTCGAGCAGTACTTC
TRBJ1-5	TRBD1	TRBV2	.	CASRAGGGPLDQPQHF	TGTGCCAGCAGGGCAGGGGGCGGGCCCTTGGATCAGCCCCAGCATTTT
TRBJ2-3	TRBD2	TRBV6-6	many	CASSYYSGVAGAEDTQYF	TGTGCCAGCAGTTACTACTCGGGGGTAGCGGGAGCCGAGGATACGCAGTATTTT
TRBJ2-1	.	TRBV7-9	few	CASSSVVAHYNGQFF	TGTGCCAGCAGCTCGGTGGTAGCGCACTACAATGGGCAGTTCTTC
TRBJ2-5	.	TRBV28	many	CASSLGSNMETQYF	TGTGCCAGCAGTTTGGGCAGTAACATGGAGACCCAGTACTTC
TRBJ2-5	TRBD2	TRBV6-1	few	CASSGLGLAGTETQYF	TGTGCCAGCAGTGGTCTGGGACTAGCGGGAACAGAGACCCAGTACTTC
TRBJ2-2	.	TRBV30	many	CAWSFTGELFF	TGTGCCTGGAGTTTTACCGGGGAGCTGTTTTTT
TRBJ2-7	.	TRBV9	.	CASSPWGEYGGQYF	TGTGCCAGCAGCCCGTGGGGGGAGTACGGCGGGCAGTACTTC
TRBJ2-7	.	TRBV20-1	.	CSAPIIQGPEQYF	TGCAGTGCTCCGATCATACAGGGCCCCGAGCAGTACTTC
TRBJ2-7	TRBD1	TRBV7-8	many	CASRWDSIYEQYF	TGTGCCAGCCGCTGGGACAGTATCTACGAGCAGTACTTC
TRBJ2-1	TRBD2	TRBV7-9	many	CASSPRDRGTSGRMNEQFF	TGTGCCAGCAGCCCACGGGACAGGGGGACTAGCGGGAGAATGAATGAGCAGTTCTTC
TRBJ2-3	.	TRBV11-2	many	CASSLGGLRQSDTQYF	TGTGCCAGCAGCTTAGGGGGACTTCGACAGTCCGATACGCAGTATTTT
TRBJ2-2	TRBD2	TRBV7-8	.	CASSRARGFGRVGTGELFF	TGTGCCAGCAGCCGCGCGCGGGGCTTTGGGAGGGTGGGCACCGGGGAGCTGTTTTTT
TRBJ1-1	.	TRBV27	.	CASSLTESPEAFF	TGTGCCAGCAGTTTAACTGAAAGCCCTGAAGCTTTCTTT
TRBJ1-1	.	TRBV6-2/TRBV6-3	.	CASSYSIFWTPDTEAFF	TGTGCCAGCAGTTACTCGATTTTTTGGACGCCGGACACTGAAGCTTTCTTT
TRBJ1-5	.	TRBV6-5	many	CASSYDHDQPQHF	TGTGCCAGCAGTTACGATCACGATCAGCCCCAGCATTTT
TRBJ1-2	.	TRBV28	many	CASTAEGNNGYTF	TGTGCCAGCACCGCCGAGGGGAACAATGGCTACACCTTC
TRBJ2-1	.	TRBV28	many	CASSPIFHEQFF	TGTGCCAGCAGCCCTATTTTCCATGAGCAGTTCTTC
TRBJ2-2	.	TRBV12-3/TRBV12-4	.	CASTLGAGELFF	TGTGCCAGCACCCTTGGTGCCGGGGAGCTGTTTTTT
TRBJ2-2	TRBD2	TRBV20-1	few	CSASGLAGATGELFF	TGCAGTGCATCCGGACTAGCGGGAGCCACCGGGGAGCTGTTTTTT
TRBJ2-7	.	TRBV20-1	many	CSASGHSYEQYF	TGCAGTGCTAGCGGGCACTCCTACGAGCAGTACTTC
TRBJ2-2	TRBD1	TRBV2	once	CASGDRATGELFF	TGTGCCAGTGGGGACAGGGCAACCGGGGAGCTGTTTTTT
TRBJ2-5	TRBD2	TRBV6-2/TRBV6-3	many	CASSSRLAGYQETQYF	TGTGCCAGCAGTTCCAGACTAGCGGGTTACCAAGAGACCCAGTACTTC
TRBJ1-1	.	TRBV6-8	.	CAWRPLDAEASF	TGTGCCTGGCGGCCTCTGGACGCTGAAGCTTCCTTT
TRBJ2-1	TRBD2	TRBV7-8	many	CASSPQAGGRWEQFF	TGTGCCAGCAGCCCTCAAGCGGGAGGGCGTTGGGAGCAGTTCTTC
TRBJ2-5	.	TRBV7-9	many	CASSSPGERTQYF	TGTGCCAGCAGCTCCCCTGGGGAGCGGACCCAGTACTTC
TRBJ2-3	TRBD2	TRBV4-2	few	CASSQEKVLAGVQYF	TGTGCCAGCAGCCAAGAAAAGGTCCTAGCGGGTGTCCAGTATTTT
TRBJ1-4	.	TRBV6-1	.	CASTLVGTFNEKLFF	TGTGCCAGCACCCTTGTCGGCACCTTTAATGAAAAACTGTTTTTT
TRBJ1-2	TRBD1	TRBV28	.	CASSLGGQGGAYGYTF	TGTGCCAGCAGTTTAGGTGGTCAGGGGGGCGCCTATGGCTACACCTTC
TRBJ2-1	.	TRBV7-9	many	CASSLARDSIGNEQFF	TGTGCCAGCAGCTTAGCTCGGGACTCAATCGGCAATGAGCAGTTCTTC